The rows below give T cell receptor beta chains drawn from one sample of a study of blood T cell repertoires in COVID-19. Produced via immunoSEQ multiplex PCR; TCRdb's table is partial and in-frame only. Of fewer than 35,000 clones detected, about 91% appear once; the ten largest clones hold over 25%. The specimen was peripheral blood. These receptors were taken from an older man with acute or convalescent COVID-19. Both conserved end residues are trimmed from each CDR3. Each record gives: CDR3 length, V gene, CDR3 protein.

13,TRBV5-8,ASSSGTGVHGTQY
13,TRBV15,ATSRQGQFNQPQH
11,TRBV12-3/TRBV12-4,ASSLGRVQPQH
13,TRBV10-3,AITETLAEEREQF
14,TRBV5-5,ASSGWREMGTGELF
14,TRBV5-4,ASRWGRESWGYGYT
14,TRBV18,ASSQGTGSITGELF
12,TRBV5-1,ASSLGQVKEKLF
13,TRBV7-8,ASSLARDSWHEQY
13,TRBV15,ATSEGVGTGNEQF
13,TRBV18,ASSLLKGAVEKLF
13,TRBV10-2,ASMGIQGAQETQY
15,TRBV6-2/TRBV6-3,ASSNPTFTGIGYGYT
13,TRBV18,ASSPREPFPYGYT
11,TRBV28,ASSLSVNTEAF
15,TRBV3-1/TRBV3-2,ASSPWTSGPATDTQY
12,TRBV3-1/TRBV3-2,ASSPRLAGDTQY
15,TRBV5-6,ASSLQRELTTNEKLF
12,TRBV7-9,ASSLGRYNEKLF
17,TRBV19,ASSIVLSGTSGNYNEQF
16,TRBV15,ATSRDPPSGQNTGELF
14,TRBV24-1,ATSGTSGRAPFTQY
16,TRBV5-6,ASSSPKGRSVHLYGYT
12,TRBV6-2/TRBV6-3,ASSWQLRGYGYT
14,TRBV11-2,ASSFRDRGLGDTQY
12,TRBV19,ASSIEWDRGEAF
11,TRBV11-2,ASGTGGHYEQY
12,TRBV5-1,ASSLGSRNQPQH
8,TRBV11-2,ASSFNEQY
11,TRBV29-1,SVVWTGTETQY
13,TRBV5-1,ASSFGTSGNNEQF
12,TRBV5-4,ASRPGTANYGYT
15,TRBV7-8,ASSLSGGTGDVYGYT
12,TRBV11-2,ASSLQVLNTEAF
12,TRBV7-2,ASRRGGQGYGYT
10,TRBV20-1,SASRTYTEAF
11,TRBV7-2,ASSPFRAYEQY